The clone carrying this T cell receptor beta chain was observed at least ten times. Its antigen is unidentified. The CDR3 consists of 13 residues. Germline lookup yields CDR1 SQVTM and CDR2 ANQGSEA. V trimming: 6 bases; J trimming: 6 bases; junction bases outside the gene matches: 10. Time point: patch test 1, 2 weeks after DPC sensitization. Documented treatment: therapeutic diphenylcyclopropenone sensitization with weekly scalp DPC. TCRdb analysed the RACE reads with MiXCR anew, one entry per CDR3 protein. The sample consists of about 71,000 distinct CDR3 sequences, 9.8% of them appearing once. The data were obtained in a study of human T cells and chemical hapten exposure. Overall study context: Reading of the patch tests, which applied 0.01% DPC to the upper back, occurred at 6 days. Yields of TCR per sample differed, chiefly owing to small differences in pooled library volume.

Study-level results: Significantly more large CDR3 similarity clusters were formed by expanded TCRs than by controls. Patch test score was positively correlated with the counts of TCRs that had expanded at PT1.

The material sequenced was whole blood, taken in connection with sensitization to the hapten diphenylcyclopropenone (DPC). This sequence was found in a middle-aged woman with alopecia areata. Some clones in this sample may be carry-over from other donors' samples. The chain has TRBV29-1 and TRBJ2-5; 7 positions match TRBD2. CDR3 DNA sequence: TGCAGCGTGGGCCATACGGGGGGTCAGACCCAGTACTTC. Its translation: CSVGHTGGQTQYF.